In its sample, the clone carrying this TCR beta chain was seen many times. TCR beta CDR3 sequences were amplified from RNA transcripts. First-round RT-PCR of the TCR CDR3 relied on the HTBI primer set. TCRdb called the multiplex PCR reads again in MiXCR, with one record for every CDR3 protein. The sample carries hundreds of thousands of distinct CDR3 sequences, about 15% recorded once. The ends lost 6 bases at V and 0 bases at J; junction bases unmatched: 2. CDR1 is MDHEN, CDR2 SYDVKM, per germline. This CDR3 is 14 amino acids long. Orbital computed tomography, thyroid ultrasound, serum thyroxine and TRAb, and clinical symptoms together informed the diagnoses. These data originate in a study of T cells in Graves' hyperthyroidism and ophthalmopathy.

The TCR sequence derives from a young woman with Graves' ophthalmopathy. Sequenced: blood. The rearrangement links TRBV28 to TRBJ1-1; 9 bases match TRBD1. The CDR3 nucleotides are TGTGCCAGCAGGACAGGGGGAATGAACACTGAAGCTTTCTTT. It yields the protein CASRTGGMNTEAFF.